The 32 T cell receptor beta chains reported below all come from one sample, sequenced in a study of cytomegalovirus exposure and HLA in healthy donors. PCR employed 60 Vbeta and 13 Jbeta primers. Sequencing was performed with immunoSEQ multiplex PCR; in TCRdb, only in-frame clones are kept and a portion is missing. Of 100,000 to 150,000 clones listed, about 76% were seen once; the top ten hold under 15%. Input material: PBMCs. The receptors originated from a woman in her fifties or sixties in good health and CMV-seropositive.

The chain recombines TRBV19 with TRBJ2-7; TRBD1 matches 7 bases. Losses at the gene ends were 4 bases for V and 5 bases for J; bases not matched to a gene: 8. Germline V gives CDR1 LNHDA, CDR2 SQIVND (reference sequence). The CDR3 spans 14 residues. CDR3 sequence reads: CASSTAGTADEQYF. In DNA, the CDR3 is TGTGCCAGTAGTACGGCCGGGACAGCTGACGAGCAGTACTTC.

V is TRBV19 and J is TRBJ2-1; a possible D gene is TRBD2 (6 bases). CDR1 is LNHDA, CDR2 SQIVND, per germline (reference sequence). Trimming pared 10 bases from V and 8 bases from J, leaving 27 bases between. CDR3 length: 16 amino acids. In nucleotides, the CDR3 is TGTGCCACCAGCCTCTGGTCGGGAGAACTCGGGTATGAGCAGTTCTTC. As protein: CATSLWSGELGYEQFF.

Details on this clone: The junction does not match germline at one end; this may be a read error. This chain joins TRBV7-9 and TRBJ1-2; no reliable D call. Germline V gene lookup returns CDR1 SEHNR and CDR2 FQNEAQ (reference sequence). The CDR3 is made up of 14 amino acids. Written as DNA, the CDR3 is TGTTCCAGCAGTCCCAGCGGGAATAACTATGGCTACACCTTC. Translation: CSSSPSGNNYGYTF.

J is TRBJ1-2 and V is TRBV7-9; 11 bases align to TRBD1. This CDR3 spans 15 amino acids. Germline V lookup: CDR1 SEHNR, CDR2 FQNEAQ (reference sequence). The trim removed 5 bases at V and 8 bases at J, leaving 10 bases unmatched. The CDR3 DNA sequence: TGTGCCAGCAGCCCGAACGGACAGGGGGCGGGGGGCTACACCTTC. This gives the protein CASSPNGQGAGGYTF.

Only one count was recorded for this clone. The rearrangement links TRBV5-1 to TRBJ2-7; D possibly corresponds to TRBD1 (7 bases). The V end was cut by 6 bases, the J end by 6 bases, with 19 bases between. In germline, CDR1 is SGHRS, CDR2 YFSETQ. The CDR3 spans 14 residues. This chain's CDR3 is CASTDYGGGSEQYF. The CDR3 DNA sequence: TGCGCCAGCACCGATTACGGAGGGGGCAGCGAGCAGTACTTC.

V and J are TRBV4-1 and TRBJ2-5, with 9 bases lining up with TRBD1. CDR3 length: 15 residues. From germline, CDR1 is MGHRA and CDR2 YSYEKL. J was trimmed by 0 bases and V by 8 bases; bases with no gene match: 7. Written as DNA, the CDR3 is TGCGCCAGCGCTTCCGGGACAGGGTACCAAGAGACCCAGTACTTC. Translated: CASASGTGYQETQYF.

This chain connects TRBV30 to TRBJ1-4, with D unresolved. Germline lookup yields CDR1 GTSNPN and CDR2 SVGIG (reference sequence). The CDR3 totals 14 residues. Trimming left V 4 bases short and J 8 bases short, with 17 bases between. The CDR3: CAWNGSPEEEKLFF. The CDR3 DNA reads TGTGCCTGGAACGGAAGTCCCGAGGAAGAAAAACTGTTTTTT.

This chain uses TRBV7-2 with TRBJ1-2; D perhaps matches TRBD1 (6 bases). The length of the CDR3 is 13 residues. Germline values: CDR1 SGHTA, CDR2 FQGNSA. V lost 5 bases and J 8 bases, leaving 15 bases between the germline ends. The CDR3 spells CASSLGGVSGYTF. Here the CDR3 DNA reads TGTGCCAGCAGCCTAGGGGGGGTATCAGGCTACACCTTC. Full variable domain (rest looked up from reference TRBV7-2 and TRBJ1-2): GAGVSQSPSNKVTEKGKDVELRCDPISGHTALYWYRQSLGQGLEFLIYFQGNSAPDKSGLPSDRFSAERTGGSVSTLTIQRTQQEDSAVYLCASSLGGVSGYTFGSGTRLTVV.

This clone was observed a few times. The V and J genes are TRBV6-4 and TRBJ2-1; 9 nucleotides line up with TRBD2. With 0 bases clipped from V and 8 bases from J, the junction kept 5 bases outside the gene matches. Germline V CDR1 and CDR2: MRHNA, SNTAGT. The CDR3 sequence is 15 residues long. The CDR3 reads CASSDSAGGVYEQFF. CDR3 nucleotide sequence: TGTGCCAGCAGTGACTCAGCGGGAGGAGTCTATGAGCAGTTCTTC.

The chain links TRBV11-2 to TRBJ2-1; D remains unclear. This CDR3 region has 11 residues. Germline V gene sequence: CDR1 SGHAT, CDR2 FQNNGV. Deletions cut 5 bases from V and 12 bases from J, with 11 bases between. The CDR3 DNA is TGTGCCAGCAGCGCGAACGCTGGGCAGTTCTTC. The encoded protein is CASSANAGQFF.

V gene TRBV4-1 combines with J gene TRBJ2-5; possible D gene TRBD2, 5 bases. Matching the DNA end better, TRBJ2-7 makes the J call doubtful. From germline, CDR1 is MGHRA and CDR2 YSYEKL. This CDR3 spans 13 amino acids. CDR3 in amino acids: CASSQGPGYEQYF. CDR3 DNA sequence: TGCGCCAGCAGCCAAGGTCCGGGATACGAGCAGTACTTC.

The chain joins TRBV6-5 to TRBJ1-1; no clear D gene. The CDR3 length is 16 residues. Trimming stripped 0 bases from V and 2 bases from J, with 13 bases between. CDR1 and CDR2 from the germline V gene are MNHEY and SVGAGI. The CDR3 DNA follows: TGTGCCAGCAGTTACTCGACTTTCCCAATAAACACTGAAGCTTTCTTT. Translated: CASSYSTFPINTEAFF.

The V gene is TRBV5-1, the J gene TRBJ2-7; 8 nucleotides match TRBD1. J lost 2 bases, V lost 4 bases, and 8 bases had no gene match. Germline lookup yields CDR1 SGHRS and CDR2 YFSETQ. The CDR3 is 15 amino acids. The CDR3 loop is CASSDLTGVAYEQYF. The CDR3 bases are TGCGCCAGCAGCGACTTGACAGGGGTGGCCTACGAGCAGTACTTC.

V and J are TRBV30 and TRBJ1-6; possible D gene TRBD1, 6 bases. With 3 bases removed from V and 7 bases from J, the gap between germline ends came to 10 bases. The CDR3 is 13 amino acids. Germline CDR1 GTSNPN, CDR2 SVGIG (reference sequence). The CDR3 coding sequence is TGTGCCTGGAGCGTCAGGGGCAATTCACCCCTCCACTTT. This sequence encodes CAWSVRGNSPLHF.

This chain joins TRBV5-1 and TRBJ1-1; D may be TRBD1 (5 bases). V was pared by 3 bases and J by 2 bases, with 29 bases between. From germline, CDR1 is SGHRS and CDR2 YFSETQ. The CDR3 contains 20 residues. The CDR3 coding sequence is TGCGCCAGCAGCTCTGGTCCAGGCCTAGTAAGCGGGGGGGGAAACACTGAAGCTTTCTTT. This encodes CASSSGPGLVSGGGNTEAFF.

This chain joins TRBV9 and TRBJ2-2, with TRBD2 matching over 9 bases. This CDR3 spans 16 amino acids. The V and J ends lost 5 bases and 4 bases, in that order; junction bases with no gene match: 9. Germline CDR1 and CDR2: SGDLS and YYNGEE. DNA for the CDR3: TGTGCCAGCAGGAAAGCGGGTAGCGGGAGCACCGGGGAGCTGTTTTTT. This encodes CASRKAGSGSTGELFF.

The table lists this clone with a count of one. CDR3 coding DNA: TGTGCCAGCAGCCCGAGAAGGGGCTCTGGGGCCAACGTCCTGACTTTC. The encoded protein is CASSPRRGSGANVLTF. J is TRBJ2-6 and V is TRBV7-9, with D maybe TRBD1 (5 bases). The CDR3 consists of 16 residues. Germline CDR1 reads SEHNR; CDR2 reads FQNEAQ (reference sequence). V lost 5 bases and J 0 bases, leaving 11 bases between the germline ends.

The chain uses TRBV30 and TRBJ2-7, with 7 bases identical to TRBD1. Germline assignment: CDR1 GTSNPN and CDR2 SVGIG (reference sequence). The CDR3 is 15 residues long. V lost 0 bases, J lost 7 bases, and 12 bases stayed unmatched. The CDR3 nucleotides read TGTGCCTGGAGTGTAGGTACAGGGGTACGGGTAGAGCAGTACTTC. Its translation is CAWSVGTGVRVEQYF.

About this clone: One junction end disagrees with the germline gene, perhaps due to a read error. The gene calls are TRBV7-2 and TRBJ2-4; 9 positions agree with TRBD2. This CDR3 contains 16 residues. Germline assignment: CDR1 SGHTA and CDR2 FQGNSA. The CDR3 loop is CASSDRTSVEANSQYF. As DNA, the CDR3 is TGTGCCAGCAGCGACCGGACTAGCGTCGAGGCAAACAGTCAGTACTTC.

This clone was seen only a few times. CDR3 coding DNA: TGTGCCAGCAGCCATTCGTACAGCTCTGGAAACACCATATATTTT. Its translation is CASSHSYSSGNTIYF. The chain employs TRBV7-8 and TRBJ1-3; D is ambiguous. CDR3 length equals 15 residues. V lost 5 bases and J lost 0, with 11 bases in between. CDR1 is SGHVS, CDR2 FQNEAQ, per germline.

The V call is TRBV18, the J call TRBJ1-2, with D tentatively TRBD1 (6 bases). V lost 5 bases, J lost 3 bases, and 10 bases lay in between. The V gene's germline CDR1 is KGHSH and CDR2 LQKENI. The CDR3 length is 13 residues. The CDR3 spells CASSSTGDYGYTF. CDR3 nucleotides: TGTGCCAGCTCATCGACAGGTGACTATGGCTACACCTTC.

CDR3 region: CASSKQGTEAFF. The CDR3, as DNA: TGTGCCAGCAGTAAACAGGGGACTGAAGCTTTCTTT. This chain connects TRBV6-6 to TRBJ1-1; TRBD1 agrees at 7 bases. With V trimmed by 5 bases and J by 5 bases, 2 bases remained unmatched. CDR1 MNHNY and CDR2 SVGAGI come from the germline V gene (reference sequence). CDR3 length: 12 residues.

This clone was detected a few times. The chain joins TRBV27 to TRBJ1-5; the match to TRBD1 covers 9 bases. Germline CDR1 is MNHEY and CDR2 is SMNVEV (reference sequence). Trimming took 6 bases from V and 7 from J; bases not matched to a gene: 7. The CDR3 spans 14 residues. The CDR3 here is CASRDGTGNQPQHF. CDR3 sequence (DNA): TGTGCCAGCAGAGACGGGACAGGGAACCAGCCCCAGCATTTT.

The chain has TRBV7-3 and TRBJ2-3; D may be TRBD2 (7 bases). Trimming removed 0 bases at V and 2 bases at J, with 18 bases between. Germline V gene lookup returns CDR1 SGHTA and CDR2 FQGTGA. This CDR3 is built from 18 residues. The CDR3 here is CASSLTPLGGRATDTQYF. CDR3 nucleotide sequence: TGTGCCAGCAGCTTAACGCCGTTAGGGGGGAGGGCCACAGATACGCAGTATTTT.

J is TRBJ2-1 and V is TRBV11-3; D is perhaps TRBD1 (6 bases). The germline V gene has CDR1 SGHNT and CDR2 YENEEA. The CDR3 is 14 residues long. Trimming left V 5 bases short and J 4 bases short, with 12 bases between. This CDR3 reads CASSPGTNYNEQFF. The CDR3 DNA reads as TGTGCCAGCAGCCCAGGGACAAATTACAATGAGCAGTTCTTC.

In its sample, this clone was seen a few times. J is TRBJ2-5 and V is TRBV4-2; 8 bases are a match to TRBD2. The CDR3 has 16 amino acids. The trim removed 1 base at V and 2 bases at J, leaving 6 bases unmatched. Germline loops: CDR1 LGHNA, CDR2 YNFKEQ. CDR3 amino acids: CASSQGRAGEQETQYF. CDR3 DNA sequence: TGTGCCAGCAGCCAAGGTCGAGCGGGGGAACAAGAGACCCAGTACTTC.

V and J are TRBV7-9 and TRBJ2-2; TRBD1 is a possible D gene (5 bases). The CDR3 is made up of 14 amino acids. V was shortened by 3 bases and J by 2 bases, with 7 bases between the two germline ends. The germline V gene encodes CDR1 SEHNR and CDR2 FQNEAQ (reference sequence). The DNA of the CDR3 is TGTGCCAGCAGCTTCGACAGAAACACCGGGGAGCTGTTTTTT. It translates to CASSFDRNTGELFF.

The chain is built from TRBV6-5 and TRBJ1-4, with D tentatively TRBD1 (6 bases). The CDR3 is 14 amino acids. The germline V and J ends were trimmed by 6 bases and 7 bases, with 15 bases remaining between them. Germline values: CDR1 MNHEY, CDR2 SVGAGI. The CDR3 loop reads CASRTIRGGEKLFF. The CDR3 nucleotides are TGTGCCAGCAGAACTATTAGGGGGGGTGAAAAACTGTTTTTT.

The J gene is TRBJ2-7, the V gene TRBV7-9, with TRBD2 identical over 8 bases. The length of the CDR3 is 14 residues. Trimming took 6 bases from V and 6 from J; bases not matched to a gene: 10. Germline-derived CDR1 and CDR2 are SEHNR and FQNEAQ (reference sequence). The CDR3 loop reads CASSLGGGGPEQYF. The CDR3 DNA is TGTGCCAGCAGTCTGGGGGGCGGGGGGCCCGAGCAGTACTTC. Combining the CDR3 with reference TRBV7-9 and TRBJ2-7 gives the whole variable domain DTGVSQNPRHKITKRGQNVTFRCDPISEHNRLYWYRQTLGQGPEFLTYFQNEAQLEKSRLLSDRFSAERPKGSFSTLEIQRTEQGDSAMYLCASSLGGGGPEQYFGPGTRLTVT.

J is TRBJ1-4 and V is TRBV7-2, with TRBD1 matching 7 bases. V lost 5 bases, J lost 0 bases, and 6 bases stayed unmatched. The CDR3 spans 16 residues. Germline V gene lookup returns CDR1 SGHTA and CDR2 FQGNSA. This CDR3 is CASSQRQGATNEKLFF. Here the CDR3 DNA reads TGTGCCAGCAGCCAGAGACAGGGCGCAACTAATGAAAAACTGTTTTTT. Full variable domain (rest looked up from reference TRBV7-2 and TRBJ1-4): GAGVSQSPSNKVTEKGKDVELRCDPISGHTALYWYRQSLGQGLEFLIYFQGNSAPDKSGLPSDRFSAERTGGSVSTLTIQRTQQEDSAVYLCASSQRQGATNEKLFFGSGTQLSVL.

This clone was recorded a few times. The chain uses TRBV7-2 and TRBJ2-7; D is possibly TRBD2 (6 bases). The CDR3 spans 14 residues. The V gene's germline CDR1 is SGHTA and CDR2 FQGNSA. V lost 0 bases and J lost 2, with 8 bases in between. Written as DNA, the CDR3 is TGTGCCAGCAGCTTAGCCAGCGGGCCCTACGAGCAGTACTTC. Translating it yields CASSLASGPYEQYF.

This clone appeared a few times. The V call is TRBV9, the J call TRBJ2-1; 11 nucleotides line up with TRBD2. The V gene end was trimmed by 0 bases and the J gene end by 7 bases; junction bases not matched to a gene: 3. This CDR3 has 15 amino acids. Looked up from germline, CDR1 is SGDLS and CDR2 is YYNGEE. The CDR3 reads CASSVDLAGGNEQFF. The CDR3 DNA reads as TGTGCCAGCAGCGTAGATCTAGCGGGGGGTAATGAGCAGTTCTTC. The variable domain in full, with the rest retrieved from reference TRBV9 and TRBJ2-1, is DSGVTQTPKHLITATGQRVTLRCSPRSGDLSVYWYQQSLDQGLQFLIQYYNGEERAKGNILERFSAQQFPDLHSELNLSSLELGDSALYFCASSVDLAGGNEQFFGPGTRLTVL.